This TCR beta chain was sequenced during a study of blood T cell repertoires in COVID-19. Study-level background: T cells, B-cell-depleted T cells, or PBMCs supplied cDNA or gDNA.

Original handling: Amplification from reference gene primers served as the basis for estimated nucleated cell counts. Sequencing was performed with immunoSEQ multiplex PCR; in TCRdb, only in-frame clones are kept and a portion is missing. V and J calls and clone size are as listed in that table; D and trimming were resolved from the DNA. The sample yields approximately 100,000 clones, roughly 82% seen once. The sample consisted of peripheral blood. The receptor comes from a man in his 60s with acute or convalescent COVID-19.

Here the CDR3 DNA reads TGTGCCAGCAGTCCCCGACAGGCGGGGAACACTGAAGCTTTCTTT. Its protein is CASSPRQAGNTEAFF. The chain links TRBV6-5 to TRBJ1-1, with D possibly matching TRBD1 (6 bases). Trimming shortened V by 5 bases and J by 1 base, and 14 bases separated the two germline ends. The germline V gene has CDR1 MNHEY and CDR2 SVGAGI. The CDR3 totals 15 residues.